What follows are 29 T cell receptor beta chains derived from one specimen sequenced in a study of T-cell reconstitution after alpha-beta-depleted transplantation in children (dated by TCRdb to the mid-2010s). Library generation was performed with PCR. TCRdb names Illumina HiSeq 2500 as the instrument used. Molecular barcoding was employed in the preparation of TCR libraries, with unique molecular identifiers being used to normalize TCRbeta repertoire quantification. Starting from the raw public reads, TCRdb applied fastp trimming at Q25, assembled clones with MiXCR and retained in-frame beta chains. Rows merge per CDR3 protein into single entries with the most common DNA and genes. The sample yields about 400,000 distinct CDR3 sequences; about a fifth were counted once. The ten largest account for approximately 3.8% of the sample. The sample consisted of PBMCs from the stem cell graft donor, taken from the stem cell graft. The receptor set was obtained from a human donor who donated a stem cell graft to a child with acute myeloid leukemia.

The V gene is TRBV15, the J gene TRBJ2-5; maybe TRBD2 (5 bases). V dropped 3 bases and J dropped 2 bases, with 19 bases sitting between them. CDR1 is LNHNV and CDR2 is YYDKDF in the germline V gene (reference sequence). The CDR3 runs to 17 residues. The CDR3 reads CATSRHWTRDPQETQYF. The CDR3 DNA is TGTGCCACCAGCAGGCACTGGACCCGGGATCCACAAGAGACCCAGTACTTC.

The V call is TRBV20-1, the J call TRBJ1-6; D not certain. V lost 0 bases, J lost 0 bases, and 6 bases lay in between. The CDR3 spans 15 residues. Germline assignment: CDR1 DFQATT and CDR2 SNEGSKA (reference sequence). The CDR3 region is CSAREASSYNSPLHF. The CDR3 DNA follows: TGCAGTGCTAGAGAGGCGAGCTCCTATAATTCACCCCTCCACTTT.

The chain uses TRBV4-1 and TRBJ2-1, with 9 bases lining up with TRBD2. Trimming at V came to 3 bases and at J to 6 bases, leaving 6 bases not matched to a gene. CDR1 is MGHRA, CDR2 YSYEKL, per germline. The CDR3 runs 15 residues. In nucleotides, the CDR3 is TGCGCCAGCAGCCATATAGCGGGAGTGCTCAATGAGCAGTTCTTC. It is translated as CASSHIAGVLNEQFF.

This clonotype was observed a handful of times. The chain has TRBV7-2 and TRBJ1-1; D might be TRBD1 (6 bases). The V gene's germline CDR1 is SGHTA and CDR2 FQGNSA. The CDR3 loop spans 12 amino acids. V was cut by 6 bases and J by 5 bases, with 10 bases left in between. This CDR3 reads CASRQGETEAFF. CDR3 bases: TGTGCCAGCAGACAGGGAGAAACTGAAGCTTTCTTT.

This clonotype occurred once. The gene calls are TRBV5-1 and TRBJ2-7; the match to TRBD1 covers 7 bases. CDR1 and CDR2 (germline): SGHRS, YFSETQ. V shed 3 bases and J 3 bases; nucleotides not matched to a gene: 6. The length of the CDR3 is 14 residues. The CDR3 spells CASSWDSMVYEQYF. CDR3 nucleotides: TGCGCCAGCAGCTGGGACAGTATGGTCTACGAGCAGTACTTC.

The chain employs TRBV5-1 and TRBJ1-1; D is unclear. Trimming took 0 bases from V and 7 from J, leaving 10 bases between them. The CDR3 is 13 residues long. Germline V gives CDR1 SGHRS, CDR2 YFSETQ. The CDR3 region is CASSLGVAREAFF. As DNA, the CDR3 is TGCGCCAGCAGCTTGGGAGTTGCGCGTGAAGCTTTCTTT. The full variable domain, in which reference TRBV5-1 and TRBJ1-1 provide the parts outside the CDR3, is KAGVTQTPRYLIKTRGQQVTLSCSPISGHRSVSWYQQTPGQGLQFLFEYFSETQRNKGNFPGRFSGRQFSNSRSEMNVSTLELGDSALYLCASSLGVAREAFFGQGTRLTVV.

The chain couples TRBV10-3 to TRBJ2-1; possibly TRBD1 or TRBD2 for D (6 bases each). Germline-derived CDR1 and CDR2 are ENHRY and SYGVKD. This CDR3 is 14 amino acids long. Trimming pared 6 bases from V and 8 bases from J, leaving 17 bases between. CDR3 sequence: CAIRGGTGSDEQFF. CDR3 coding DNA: TGTGCCATCAGGGGAGGTACAGGGAGTGATGAGCAGTTCTTC.

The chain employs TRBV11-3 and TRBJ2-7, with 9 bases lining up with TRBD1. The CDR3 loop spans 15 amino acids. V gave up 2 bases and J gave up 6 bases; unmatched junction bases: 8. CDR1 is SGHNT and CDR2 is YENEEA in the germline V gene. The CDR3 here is CASSLSPGTGSEQYF. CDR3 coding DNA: TGTGCCAGCAGCTTATCACCCGGGACAGGGAGCGAGCAGTACTTC. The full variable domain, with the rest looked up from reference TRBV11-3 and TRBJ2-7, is EAGVVQSPRYKIIEKKQPVAFWCNPISGHNTLYWYLQNLGQGPELLIRYENEEAVDDSQLPKDRFSAERLKGVDSTLKIQPAELGDSAVYLCASSLSPGTGSEQYFGPGTRLTVT.

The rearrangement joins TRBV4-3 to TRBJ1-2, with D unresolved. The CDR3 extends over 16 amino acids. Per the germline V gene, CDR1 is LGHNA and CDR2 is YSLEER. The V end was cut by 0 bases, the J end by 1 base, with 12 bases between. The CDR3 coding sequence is TGCGCCAGCAGCCAAGATTTCCGGGGTCGTAACTATGGCTACACCTTC. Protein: CASSQDFRGRNYGYTF.

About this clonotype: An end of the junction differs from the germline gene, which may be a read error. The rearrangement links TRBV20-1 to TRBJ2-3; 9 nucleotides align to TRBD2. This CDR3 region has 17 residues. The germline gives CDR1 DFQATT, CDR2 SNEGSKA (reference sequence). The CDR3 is CCARGSGRFLRTDTQYF. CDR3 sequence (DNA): TGCTGTGCTAGAGGGAGCGGGAGGTTCCTACGCACAGATACGCAGTATTTT.

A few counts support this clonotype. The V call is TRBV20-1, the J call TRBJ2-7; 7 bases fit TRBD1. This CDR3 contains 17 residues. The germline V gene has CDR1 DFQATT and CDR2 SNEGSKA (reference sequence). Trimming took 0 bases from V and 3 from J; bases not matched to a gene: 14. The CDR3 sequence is CSARDDEGQISRYEQYF. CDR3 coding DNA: TGCAGTGCTAGAGACGACGAGGGACAGATTTCCCGCTACGAGCAGTACTTC.

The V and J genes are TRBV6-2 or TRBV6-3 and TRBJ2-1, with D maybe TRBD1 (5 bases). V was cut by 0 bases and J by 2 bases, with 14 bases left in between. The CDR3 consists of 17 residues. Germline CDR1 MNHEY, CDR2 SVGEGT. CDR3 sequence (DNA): TGTGCCAGCAGTTACTCGACAGTCGGTTTACCCTACAATGAGCAGTTCTTC. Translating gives CASSYSTVGLPYNEQFF.

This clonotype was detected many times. The CDR3 loop reads CSAYTGSLYNEQFF. In DNA, the CDR3 is TGCAGTGCTTATACAGGGTCCCTCTACAATGAGCAGTTCTTC. V is TRBV20-1 and J is TRBJ2-1, with D possibly being TRBD1 (6 bases). Trimming cost V 5 bases and J 3 bases, with 14 bases left between them. CDR1 is DFQATT and CDR2 is SNEGSKA in the germline V gene (reference sequence). The CDR3 is 14 residues long.

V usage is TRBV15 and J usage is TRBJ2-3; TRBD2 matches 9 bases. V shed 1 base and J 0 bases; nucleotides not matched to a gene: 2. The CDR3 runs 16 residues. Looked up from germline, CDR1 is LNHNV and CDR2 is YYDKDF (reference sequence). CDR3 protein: CATSRGLAASTDTQYF. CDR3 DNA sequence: TGTGCCACCAGCAGAGGACTAGCGGCTAGCACAGATACGCAGTATTTT.

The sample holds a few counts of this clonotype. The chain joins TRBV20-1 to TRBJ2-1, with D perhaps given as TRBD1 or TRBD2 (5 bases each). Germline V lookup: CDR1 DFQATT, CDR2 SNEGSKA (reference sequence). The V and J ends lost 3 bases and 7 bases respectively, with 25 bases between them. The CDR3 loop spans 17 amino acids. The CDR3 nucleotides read TGCAGTGCTAGTGGTGAGGCTAGCCAACGTTGGGGGAATGAGCAGTTCTTC. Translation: CSASGEASQRWGNEQFF.

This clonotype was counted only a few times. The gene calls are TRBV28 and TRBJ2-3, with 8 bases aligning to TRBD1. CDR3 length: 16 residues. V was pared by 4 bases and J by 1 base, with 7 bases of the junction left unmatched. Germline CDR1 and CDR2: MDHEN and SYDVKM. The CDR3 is CASSSVAGGGTDTQYF. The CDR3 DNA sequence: TGTGCCAGCAGTTCGGTGGCAGGGGGCGGCACAGATACGCAGTATTTT. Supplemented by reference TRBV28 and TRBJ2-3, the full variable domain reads DVKVTQSSRYLVKRTGEKVFLECVQDMDHENMFWYRQDPGLGLRLIYFSYDVKMKEKGDIPEGYSVSREKKERFSLILESASTNQTSMYLCASSSVAGGGTDTQYFGPGTRLTVL.

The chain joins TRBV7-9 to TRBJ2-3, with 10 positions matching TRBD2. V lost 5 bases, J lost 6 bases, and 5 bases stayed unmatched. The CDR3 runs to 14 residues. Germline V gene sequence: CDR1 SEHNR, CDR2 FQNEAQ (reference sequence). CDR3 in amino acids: CASSPSGSRDTQYF. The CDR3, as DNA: TGTGCCAGCAGCCCTAGCGGGAGCCGGGATACGCAGTATTTT.

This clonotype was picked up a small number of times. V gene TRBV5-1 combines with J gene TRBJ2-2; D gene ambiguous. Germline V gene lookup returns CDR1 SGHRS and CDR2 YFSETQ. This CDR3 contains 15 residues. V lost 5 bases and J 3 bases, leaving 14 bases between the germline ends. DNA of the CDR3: TGCGCCAGCAGGGTCAGGCCCTACGACACCGGGGAGCTGTTTTTT. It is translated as CASRVRPYDTGELFF.

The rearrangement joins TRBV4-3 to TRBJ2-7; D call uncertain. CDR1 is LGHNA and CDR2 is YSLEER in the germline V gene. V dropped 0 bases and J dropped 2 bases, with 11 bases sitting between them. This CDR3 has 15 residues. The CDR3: CASSQDQTDTYEQYF. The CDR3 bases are TGCGCCAGCAGCCAAGATCAGACGGATACCTACGAGCAGTACTTC.

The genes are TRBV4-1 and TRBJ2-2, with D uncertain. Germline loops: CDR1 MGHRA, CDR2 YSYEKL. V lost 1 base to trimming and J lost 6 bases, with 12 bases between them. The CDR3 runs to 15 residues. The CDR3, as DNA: TGCGCCAGCAGCCAAGTCAACTTACGAGCCGGGGAGCTGTTTTTT. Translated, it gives CASSQVNLRAGELFF.

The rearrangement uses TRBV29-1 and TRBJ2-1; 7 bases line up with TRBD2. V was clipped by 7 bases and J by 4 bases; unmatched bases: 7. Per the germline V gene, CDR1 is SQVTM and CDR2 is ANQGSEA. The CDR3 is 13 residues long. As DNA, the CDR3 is TGCAGCGCCCTAGGGGAGGGTTACAATGAGCAGTTCTTC. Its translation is CSALGEGYNEQFF.

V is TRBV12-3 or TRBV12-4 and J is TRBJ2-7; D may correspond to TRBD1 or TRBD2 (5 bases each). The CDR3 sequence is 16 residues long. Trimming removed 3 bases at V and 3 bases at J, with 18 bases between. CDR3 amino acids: CASSFIAGRAYYEQYF. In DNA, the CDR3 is TGTGCCAGCAGTTTTATTGCGGGCAGGGCCTACTACGAGCAGTACTTC.

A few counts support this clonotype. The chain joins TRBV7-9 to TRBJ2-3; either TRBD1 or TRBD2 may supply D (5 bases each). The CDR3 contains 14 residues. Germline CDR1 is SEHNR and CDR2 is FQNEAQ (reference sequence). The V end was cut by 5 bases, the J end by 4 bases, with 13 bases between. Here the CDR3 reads CASSQRIGADTQYF. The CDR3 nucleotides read TGTGCCAGCAGCCAGCGGATAGGGGCAGATACGCAGTATTTT.

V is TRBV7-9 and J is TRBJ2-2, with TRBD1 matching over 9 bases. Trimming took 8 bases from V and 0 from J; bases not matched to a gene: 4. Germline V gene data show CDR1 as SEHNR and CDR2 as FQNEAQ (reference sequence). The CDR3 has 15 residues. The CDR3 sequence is CASGDRAANTGELFF. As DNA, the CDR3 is TGTGCCAGCGGGGACAGGGCGGCGAACACCGGGGAGCTGTTTTTT.

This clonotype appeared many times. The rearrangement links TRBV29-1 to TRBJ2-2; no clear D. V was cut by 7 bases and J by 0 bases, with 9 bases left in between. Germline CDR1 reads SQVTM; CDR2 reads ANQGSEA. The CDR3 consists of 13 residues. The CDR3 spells CSARKSNTGELFF. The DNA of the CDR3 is TGCAGCGCACGAAAATCGAACACCGGGGAGCTGTTTTTT.

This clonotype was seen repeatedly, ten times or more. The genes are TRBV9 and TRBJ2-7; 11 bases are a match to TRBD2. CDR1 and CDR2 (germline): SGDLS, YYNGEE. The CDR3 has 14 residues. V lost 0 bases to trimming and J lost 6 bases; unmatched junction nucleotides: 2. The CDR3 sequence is CASSVGLAGGEQYF. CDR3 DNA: TGTGCCAGCAGCGTAGGGCTAGCGGGAGGCGAGCAGTACTTC.

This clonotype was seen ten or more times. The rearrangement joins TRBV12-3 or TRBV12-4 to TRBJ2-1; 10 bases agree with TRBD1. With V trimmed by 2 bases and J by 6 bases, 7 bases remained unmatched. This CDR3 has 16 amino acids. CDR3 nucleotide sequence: TGTGCCAGCAGTTTAAGGGGGACAGGGGTTCGCAATGAGCAGTTCTTC. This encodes CASSLRGTGVRNEQFF.

The CDR3 DNA is TGTGCCATCAGTGAGTCCGGTGGCGGCTACAATGAGCAGTTCTTC. It codes for CAISESGGGYNEQFF. The rearrangement uses TRBV10-3 and TRBJ2-1; D not certain. The CDR3 contains 15 residues. Germline assignment: CDR1 ENHRY and CDR2 SYGVKD. Trimming took off 0 bases at V and 3 bases at J, with 9 bases between the two ends.

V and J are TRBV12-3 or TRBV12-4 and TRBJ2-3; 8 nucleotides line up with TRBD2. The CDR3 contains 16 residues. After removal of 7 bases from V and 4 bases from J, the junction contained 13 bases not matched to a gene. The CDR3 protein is CASTTGTRRDADTQYF. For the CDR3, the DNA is TGTGCCAGCACCACGGGGACTAGAAGAGATGCAGATACGCAGTATTTT.